This section outlines one TCR beta chain sequence together with its context. Its antigen specificity is not known. Base qualities are missing; no much larger clone stands one base away. V loses 8 bases, J loses 3 bases, and the germline ends lie 17 bases apart. The CDR3 spans 15 residues, from the cysteine through the phenylalanine. Only CDR3 DNA is held: 45 bases, read in frame from base 1. The germline V gene specifies MNHEY as CDR1 and SVGAGI as CDR2. The time point label for this specimen denotes: around 4 weeks on oral tofacitinib. Taken with the paper, the label for treatment or condition translates to: oral pan-JAK inhibitor, 5-10 mg twice daily. Lesional scalp punch biopsies and peripheral blood were collected from alopecia areata patients. After PBMCs were isolated by density centrifugation and stained for CD3, CD4 and CD8, a FACSAria was used to sort CD4+ and CD8+ T cells. This sample is drawn from a study of CD8+ T cells in alopecia areata (dated by TCRdb to the late 2010s). As for the study more broadly: Treated patients were enrolled in an open-label pilot trial of oral tofacitinib at 5 to 10 mg twice daily for moderate-to-severe alopecia areata. Patients received tofacitinib for 6 to 18 months and were then followed off drug for 6 months to check for delayed response and recurrence. In treated patients, disease severity was measured using the SALT score, which gives the percentage of scalp surface area affected. In both human patients and the C3H/HeJ mouse model, the study applied high-throughput TCRbeta sequencing to look at T cell clonal expansion in alopecia areata. In humans, TCRbeta sequencing was performed on scalp tissue and on sorted CD4+ and CD8+ peripheral blood T cells from healthy controls and from patients with patchy or totalis/universalis alopecia areata. Tofacitinib-treated patients had biopsies at baseline and at 4 and 24 weeks of treatment, with a later scalp biopsy in several patients. Scalp clonality was compared among normal scalp (n=4), patchy alopecia areata scalp (n=8), and alopecia totalis/universalis scalp (n=8). RNA was extracted with the PAXgene miRNA kit for fixed scalp, the miRNeasy kit for PBMCs, and the RNeasy kit for mouse skin. TCRbeta CDR3 regions were amplified by immunoSEQ multiplex PCR with 35 Vbeta forward and 13 Jbeta reverse primers. Overall results and qualifications from the work: With tofacitinib, both scalp clonality and the number of expanded CD8+ clones among the top 100 scalp clones went down significantly. Because the treated cohort was small and had just a single nonresponder, larger studies are needed to establish links between baseline CD8+ expansion and response. Compared with normal scalp, lesional scalp, particularly in alopecia totalis/universalis, had higher clonality and more expanded CD8+ clones, which suggests antigenic drive. TCR sequences shared between patients were less clear than in mice, possibly partly because of HLA diversity in the patient population. Resident alphabeta T cells in normal human skin are also sequenced, complicating scalp TCR repertoire analysis, unlike mouse skin dominated by gammadelta T cells. Many expanded lesional clones were found to persist in scalp and blood during tofacitinib treatment, and relapse after treatment cessation may be partly explained by this persistence.

Preparation of the library involved the immunoSEQ multiplex PCR assay. RNA was extracted from all samples and reverse transcribed into cDNA as template for TCR sequencing. SuperScript III was used to make first-strand cDNA, primed with a 2:1 mix of oligo-dT and random hexamers. Amplification bias was assessed with a synthetic immune receptor repertoire, and residual bias was removed computationally. Regarding the original processing steps: Raw reads were preprocessed to remove errors, and CDR3 was defined according to IMGT conventions as the region from the conserved cysteine to phenylalanine. Clonality was computed by normalizing Shannon entropy by log2 of the number of productive unique TCRs and subtracting the result from 1. Whether scalp clones were CD4 or CD8 was inferred by matching scalp TCRbeta sequences against CD4 and CD8 repertoires sorted from blood. In TCRdb, the immuneACCESS table is reduced to in-frame sequences with V and J assigned. These tables do not hold every clone; where another copy was compared, an unresolved V gene accounts for under half, and the others remain unexplained. V and J calls and clone size are as listed in that table; D and trimming were resolved from the DNA. A total of some 150,000 clones appear in this sample, roughly 86% of them only once. The ten largest clones capture roughly an eighth of the sample.

This receptor was obtained from a human donor with alopecia areata. Material: CD8+ T cells sorted from blood, obtained at week 4, from a patient treated with tofacitinib. The V gene is TRBV6-5 and the J gene is TRBJ2-1, and TRBD2 may be the D gene, going by 6 matching bases. CDR3 sequence: CASALGDFHYNEQFF. The bases are TGTGCCAGCGCCCTCGGGGACTTCCACTACAATGAGCAGTTCTTC.